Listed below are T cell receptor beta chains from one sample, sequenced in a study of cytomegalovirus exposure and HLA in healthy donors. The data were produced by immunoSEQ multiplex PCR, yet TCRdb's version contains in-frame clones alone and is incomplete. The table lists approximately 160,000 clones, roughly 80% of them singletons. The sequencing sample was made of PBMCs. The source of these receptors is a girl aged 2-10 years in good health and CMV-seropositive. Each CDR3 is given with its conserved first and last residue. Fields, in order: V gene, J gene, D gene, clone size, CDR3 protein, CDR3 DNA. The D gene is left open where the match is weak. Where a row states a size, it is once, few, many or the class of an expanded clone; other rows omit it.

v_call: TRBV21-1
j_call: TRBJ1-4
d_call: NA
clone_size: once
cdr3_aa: CASSKPGQGTNEKLFF
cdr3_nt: TGTGCCAGCAGCAAACCAGGACAGGGCACTAATGAAAAACTGTTTTTT

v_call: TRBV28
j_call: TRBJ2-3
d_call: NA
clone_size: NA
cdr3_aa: CASSRGPAADTQYF
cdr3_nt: TGTGCCAGCAGTAGGGGCCCCGCCGCAGATACGCAGTATTTT

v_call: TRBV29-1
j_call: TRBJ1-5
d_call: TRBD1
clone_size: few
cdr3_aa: CSGARGRLRLSQPQHF
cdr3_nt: TGCAGCGGTGCCAGGGGGCGCTTGAGGCTATCTCAGCCCCAGCATTTT

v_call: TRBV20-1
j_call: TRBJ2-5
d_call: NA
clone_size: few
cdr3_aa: CSAIKRETQYF
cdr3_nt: TGCAGTGCTATTAAACGGGAGACCCAGTACTTC

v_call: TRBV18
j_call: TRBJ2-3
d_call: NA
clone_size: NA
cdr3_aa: CASSPFVTDTQYF
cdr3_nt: TGTGCCAGCTCACCGTTCGTCACAGATACGCAGTATTTT

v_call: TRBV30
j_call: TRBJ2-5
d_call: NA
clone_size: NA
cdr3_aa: CAWGIGGEETQYF
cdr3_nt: TGTGCCTGGGGGATAGGGGGAGAAGAGACCCAGTACTTC

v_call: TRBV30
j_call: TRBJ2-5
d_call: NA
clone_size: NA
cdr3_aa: CAWSEYQETQYF
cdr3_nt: TGTGCCTGGAGCGAGTACCAAGAGACCCAGTACTTC

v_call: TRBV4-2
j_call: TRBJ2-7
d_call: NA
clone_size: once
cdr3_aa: CASSPSSGGNEQYF
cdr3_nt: TGTGCCAGCAGCCCATCCAGTGGAGGAAACGAGCAGTACTTC

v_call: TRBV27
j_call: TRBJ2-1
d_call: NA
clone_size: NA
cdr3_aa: CASSLRLDDYYEQFF
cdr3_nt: TGTGCCAGCAGTTTACGACTAGACGATTACTATGAGCAGTTCTTC

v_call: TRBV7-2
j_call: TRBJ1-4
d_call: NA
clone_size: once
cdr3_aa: CASSFGDYATNEKLFF
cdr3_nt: TGTGCCAGCAGCTTCGGTGACTATGCAACTAATGAAAAACTGTTTTTT

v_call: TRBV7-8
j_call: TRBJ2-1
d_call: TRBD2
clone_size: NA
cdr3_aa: CASTPGLALYNEQFF
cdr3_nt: TGTGCCAGCACCCCCGGACTAGCGTTATACAATGAGCAGTTCTTC

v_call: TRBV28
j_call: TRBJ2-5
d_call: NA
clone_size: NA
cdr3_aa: CASSLPGLETQYF
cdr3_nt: TGTGCCAGCAGTTTACCAGGGTTGGAGACCCAGTACTTC

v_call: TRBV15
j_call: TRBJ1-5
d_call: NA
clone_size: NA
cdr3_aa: CATSRDYGNQPQHF
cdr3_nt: TGTGCCACCAGCAGAGATTATGGCAATCAGCCCCAGCATTTT

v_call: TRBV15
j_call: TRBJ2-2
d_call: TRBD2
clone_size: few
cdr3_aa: CATSREGLDRGELFF
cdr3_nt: TGTGCCACCAGCAGAGAAGGACTAGATCGCGGGGAGCTGTTTTTT

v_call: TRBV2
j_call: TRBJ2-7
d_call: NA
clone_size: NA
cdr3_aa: CASSDWAGLSDEYEQYF
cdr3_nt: TGTGCCAGCAGTGATTGGGCTGGTCTGAGTGATGAGTACGAGCAGTACTTC

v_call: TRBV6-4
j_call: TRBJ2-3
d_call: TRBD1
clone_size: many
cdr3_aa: CASSDSPTGGPDTQYF
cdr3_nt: TGTGCCAGCAGTGACTCTCCGACAGGGGGGCCAGATACGCAGTATTTT

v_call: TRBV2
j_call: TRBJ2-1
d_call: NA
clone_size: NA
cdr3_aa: CASSQLHWGPEQFF
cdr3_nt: TGTGCCAGCAGCCAACTACATTGGGGCCCTGAGCAGTTCTTC

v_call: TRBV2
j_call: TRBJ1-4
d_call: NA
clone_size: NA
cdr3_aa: CASIGQADEKLFF
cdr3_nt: TGTGCCAGCATTGGCCAGGCTGATGAAAAACTGTTTTTT

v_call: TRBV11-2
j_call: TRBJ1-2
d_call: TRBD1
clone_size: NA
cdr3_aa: CASSVPGQGIGGYTF
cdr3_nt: TGTGCCAGCAGCGTTCCGGGACAGGGGATCGGGGGCTACACCTTC

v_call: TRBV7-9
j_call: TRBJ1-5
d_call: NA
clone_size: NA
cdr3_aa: CASSRTGKSNQPQHF
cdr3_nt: TGTGCCAGCAGCCGTACAGGGAAGAGCAATCAGCCCCAGCATTTT

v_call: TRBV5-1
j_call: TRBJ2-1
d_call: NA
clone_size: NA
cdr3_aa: CASSLKPGSLYNEQFF
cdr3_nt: TGCGCCAGCAGCTTGAAACCCGGGAGTCTATACAATGAGCAGTTCTTC

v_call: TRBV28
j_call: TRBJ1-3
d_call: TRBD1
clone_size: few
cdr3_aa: CASSLCCRESFTQGARGNTIYF
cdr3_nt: TGTGCCAGCAGTTTATGCTGTCGGGAGTCTTTCACCCAGGGGGCGCGGGGAAACACCATATATTTT

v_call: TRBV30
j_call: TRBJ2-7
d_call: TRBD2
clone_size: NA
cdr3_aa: CAWSGRREGSHYEQYF
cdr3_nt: TGTGCCTGGAGCGGGAGGCGGGAGGGGTCCCACTACGAGCAGTACTTC

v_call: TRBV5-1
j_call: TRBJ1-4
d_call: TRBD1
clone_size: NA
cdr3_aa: CASSYRAGQGGESEKLFF
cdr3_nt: TGCGCCAGCAGCTATCGAGCTGGACAGGGGGGTGAGAGTGAAAAACTGTTTTTT

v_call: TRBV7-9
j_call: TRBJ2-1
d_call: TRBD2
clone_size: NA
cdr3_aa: CASSLQSGTSGSNEQFF
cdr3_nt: TGTGCCAGCAGCTTACAATCTGGGACTAGCGGGAGTAATGAGCAGTTCTTC

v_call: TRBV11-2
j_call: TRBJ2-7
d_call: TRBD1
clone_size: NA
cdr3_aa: CASSLGFRDRATYEQYF
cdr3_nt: TGTGCCAGCAGCTTAGGGTTCCGGGACAGGGCTACCTACGAGCAGTACTTC

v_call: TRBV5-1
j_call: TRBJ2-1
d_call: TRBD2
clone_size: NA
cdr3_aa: CASSVTSGRAFDNEQFF
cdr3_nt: TGCGCCAGCAGCGTTACTAGCGGGAGGGCCTTTGACAATGAGCAGTTCTTC

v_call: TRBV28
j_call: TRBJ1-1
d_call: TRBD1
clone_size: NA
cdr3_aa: CASSLWGGTGATEAFF
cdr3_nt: TGTGCCAGCAGTTTATGGGGGGGAACAGGGGCCACTGAAGCTTTCTTT

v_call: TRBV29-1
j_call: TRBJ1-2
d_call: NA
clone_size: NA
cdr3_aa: CSVVYTAAFWNYGYTF
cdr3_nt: TGCAGCGTTGTATACACAGCGGCCTTTTGGAACTATGGCTACACCTTC

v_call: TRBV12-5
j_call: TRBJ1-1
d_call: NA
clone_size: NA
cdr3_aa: CASGRGDGRVTEAFF
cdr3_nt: TGTGCTAGTGGTCGGGGGGACGGGCGAGTAACTGAAGCTTTCTTT

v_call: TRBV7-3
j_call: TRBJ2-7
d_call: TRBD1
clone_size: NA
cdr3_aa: CASSLGTGAEQYF
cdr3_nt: TGTGCCAGCAGCTTGGGGACAGGGGCCGAGCAGTACTTC

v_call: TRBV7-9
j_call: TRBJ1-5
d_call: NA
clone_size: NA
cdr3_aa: CASSLEGYGQPQHF
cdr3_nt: TGTGCCAGCAGCTTAGAGGGGTACGGTCAGCCCCAGCATTTT

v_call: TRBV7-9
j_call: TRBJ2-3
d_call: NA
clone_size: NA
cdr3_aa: CASSLAGVVPDTQYF
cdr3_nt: TGTGCCAGCAGCTTAGCGGGAGTTGTCCCAGATACGCAGTATTTT

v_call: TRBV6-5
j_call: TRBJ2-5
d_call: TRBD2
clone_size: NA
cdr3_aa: CASSSSSGTETQYF
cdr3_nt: TGTGCCAGCAGCTCTTCTAGCGGGACAGAGACCCAGTACTTC

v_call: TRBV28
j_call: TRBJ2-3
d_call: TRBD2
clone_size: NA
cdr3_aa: CASSLGGAGGGTDTQYF
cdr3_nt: TGTGCCAGCAGTTTAGGGGGAGCGGGAGGGGGAACAGATACGCAGTATTTT

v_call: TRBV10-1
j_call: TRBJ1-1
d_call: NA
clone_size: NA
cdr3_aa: CASSTGNTEAFF
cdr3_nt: TGCGCCAGCAGTACTGGGAACACTGAAGCTTTCTTT

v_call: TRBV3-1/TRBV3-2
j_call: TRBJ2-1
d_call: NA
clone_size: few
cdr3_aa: CASRGEQFF
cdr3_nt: TGTGCCAGTCGGGGGGAGCAGTTCTTC

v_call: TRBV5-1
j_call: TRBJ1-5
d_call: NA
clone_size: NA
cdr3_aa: CASSLAGGTQPQHF
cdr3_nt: TGCGCCAGCAGCTTGGCCGGGGGAACCCAGCCCCAGCATTTT

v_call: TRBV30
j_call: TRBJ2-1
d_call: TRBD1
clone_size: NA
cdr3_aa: CAWKWDRGAGEQFF
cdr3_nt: TGTGCCTGGAAATGGGACAGGGGAGCGGGTGAGCAGTTCTTC

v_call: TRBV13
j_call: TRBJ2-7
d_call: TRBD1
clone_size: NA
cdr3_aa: CASNWQGQGVFEQYF
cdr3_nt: TGTGCCAGCAACTGGCAGGGACAGGGGGTGTTCGAGCAGTACTTC

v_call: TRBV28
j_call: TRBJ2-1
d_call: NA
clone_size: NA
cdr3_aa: CASSPDSQEQFF
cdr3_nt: TGTGCCAGCAGCCCGGACAGTCAGGAGCAGTTCTTC

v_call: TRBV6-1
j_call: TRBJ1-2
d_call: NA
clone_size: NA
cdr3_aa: CASTVSQRTYGYTF
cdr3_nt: TGTGCCAGCACCGTGTCGCAGCGAACCTATGGCTACACCTTC

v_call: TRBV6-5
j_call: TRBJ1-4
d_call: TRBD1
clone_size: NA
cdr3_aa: CASKPGQRNEKLFF
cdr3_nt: TGTGCCAGTAAACCGGGACAGAGAAATGAAAAACTGTTTTTT

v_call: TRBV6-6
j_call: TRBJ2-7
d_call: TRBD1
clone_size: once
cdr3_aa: CASSPDRGLEQYF
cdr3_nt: TGTGCCAGCAGCCCTGACAGGGGGCTCGAGCAGTACTTC

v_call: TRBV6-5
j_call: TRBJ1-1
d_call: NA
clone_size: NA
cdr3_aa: CASSRANTEAFF
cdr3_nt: TGTGCCAGCAGTCGAGCGAACACTGAAGCTTTCTTT

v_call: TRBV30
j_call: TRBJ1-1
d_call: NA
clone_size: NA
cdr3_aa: CAWILDSDNTEAFF
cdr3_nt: TGTGCCTGGATTCTCGACAGCGATAACACTGAAGCTTTCTTT

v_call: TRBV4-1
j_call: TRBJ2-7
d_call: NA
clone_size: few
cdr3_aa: CASSLIQSLAGDEQYF
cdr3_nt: TGCGCCAGCAGCCTAATCCAATCACTGGCAGGGGACGAGCAGTACTTC